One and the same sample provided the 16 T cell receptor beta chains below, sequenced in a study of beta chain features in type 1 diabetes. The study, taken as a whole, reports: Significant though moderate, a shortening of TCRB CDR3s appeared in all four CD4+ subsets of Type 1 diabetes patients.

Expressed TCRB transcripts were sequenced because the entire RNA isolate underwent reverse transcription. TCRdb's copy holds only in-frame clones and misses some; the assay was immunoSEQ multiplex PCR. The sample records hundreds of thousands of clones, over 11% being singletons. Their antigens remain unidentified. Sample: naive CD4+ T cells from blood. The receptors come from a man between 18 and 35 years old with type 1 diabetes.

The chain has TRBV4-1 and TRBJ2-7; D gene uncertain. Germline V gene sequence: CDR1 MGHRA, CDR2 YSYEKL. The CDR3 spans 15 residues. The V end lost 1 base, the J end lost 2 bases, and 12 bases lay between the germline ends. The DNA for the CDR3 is TGCGCCAGCAGCCAAGGTAGGCATAGTGCCTACGAGCAGTACTTC. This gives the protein CASSQGRHSAYEQYF.

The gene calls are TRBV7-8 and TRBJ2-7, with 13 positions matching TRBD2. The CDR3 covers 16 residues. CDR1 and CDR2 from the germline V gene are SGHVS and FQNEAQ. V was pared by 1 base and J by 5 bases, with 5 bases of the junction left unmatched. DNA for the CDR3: TGTGCCAGCAGCTTAGAGACTAGCGGGGGGTGGAACGAGCAGTACTTC. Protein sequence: CASSLETSGGWNEQYF.

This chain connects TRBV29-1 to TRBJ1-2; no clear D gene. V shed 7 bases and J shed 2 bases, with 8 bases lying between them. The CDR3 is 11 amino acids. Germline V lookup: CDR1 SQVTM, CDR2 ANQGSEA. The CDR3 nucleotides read TGCAGCGGTGGGGAGAACTATGGCTACACCTTC. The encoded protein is CSGGENYGYTF.

CDR3: CASTQPASGHNEQFF. CDR3 DNA sequence: TGTGCCAGCACCCAGCCGGCTAGCGGGCACAATGAGCAGTTCTTC. The V and J genes are TRBV2 and TRBJ2-1; the match to TRBD2 covers 8 bases. Germline V lookup: CDR1 SNHLY, CDR2 FYNNEI. V was clipped by 7 bases and J by 5 bases; unmatched bases: 10. The CDR3 length is 15 residues.

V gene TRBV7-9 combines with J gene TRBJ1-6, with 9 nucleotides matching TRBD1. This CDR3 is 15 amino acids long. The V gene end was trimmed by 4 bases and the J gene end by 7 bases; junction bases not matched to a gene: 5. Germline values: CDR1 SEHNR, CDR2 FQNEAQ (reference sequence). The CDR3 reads CASSSPGQGNSPLHF. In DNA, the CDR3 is TGTGCCAGCAGCTCACCGGGACAGGGAAATTCACCCCTCCACTTT.

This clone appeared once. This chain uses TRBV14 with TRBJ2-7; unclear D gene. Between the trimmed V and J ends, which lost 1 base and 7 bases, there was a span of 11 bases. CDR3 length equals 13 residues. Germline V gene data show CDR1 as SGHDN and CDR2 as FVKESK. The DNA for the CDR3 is TGTGCCAGCAGCCAAGTCAGACGGACGGAGCAGTACTTC. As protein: CASSQVRRTEQYF.

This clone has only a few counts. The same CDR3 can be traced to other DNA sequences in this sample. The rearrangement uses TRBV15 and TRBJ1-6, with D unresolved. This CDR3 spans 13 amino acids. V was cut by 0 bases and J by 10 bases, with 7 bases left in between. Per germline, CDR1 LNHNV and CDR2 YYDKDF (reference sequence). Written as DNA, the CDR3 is TGTGCCACCAGCAGAGACCTCGGCTCACCCCTCCACTTT. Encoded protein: CATSRDLGSPLHF.

The CDR3 DNA sequence: TGTGCCACCTCACGGCCAGCCTACCAAGAGACCCAGTACTTC. This translates into CATSRPAYQETQYF. V and J are TRBV28 and TRBJ2-5; D unresolved. In germline, CDR1 is MDHEN, CDR2 SYDVKM. The CDR3 totals 14 residues. Trimming removed 10 bases from V and 0 bases from J, with 15 bases in between.

CDR3 DNA: TGTGCCAGCAGTACCTCCACCCTGGGGGGGCCGAGTGGTACAGATACGCAGTATTTT. Translated: CASSTSTLGGPSGTDTQYF. The chain employs TRBV27 and TRBJ2-3; a weak D match, TRBD2 (7 bases). This CDR3 is built from 19 residues. Trimming left V 5 bases short and J 3 bases short, with 27 bases between. Germline assignment: CDR1 MNHEY and CDR2 SMNVEV (reference sequence).

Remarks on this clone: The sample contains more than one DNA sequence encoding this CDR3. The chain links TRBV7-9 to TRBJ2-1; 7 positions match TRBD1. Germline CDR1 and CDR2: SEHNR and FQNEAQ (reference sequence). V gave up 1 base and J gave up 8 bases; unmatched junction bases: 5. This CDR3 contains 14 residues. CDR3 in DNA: TGTGCCAGCAGCTTAGGACAGGGCAGGGATGAGCAGTTCTTC. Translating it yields CASSLGQGRDEQFF.

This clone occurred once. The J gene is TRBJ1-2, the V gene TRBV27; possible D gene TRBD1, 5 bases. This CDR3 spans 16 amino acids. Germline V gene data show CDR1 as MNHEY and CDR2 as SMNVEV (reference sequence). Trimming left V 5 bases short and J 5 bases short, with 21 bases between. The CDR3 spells CASSMISGTTLYGYTF. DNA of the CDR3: TGTGCCAGCAGTATGATATCCGGGACGACCCTTTATGGCTACACCTTC.

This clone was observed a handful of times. CDR3 nucleotide sequence: TGTGCCAGCAGTACCGGGACAGGGAGTAGCCAGCCCCAGCATTTT. Its translation is CASSTGTGSSQPQHF. The chain links TRBV6-1 to TRBJ1-5, with TRBD1 identical over 9 bases. Germline-derived CDR1 and CDR2 are MNHNS and SASEGT. V dropped 5 bases and J dropped 7; count of bases not matched to a gene: 9. The CDR3 totals 15 residues.

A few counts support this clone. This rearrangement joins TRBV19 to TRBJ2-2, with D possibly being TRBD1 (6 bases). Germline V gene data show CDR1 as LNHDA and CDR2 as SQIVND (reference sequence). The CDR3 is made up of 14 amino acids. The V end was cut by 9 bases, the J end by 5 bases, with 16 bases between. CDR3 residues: CASRIGGGTGELFF. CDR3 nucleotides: TGTGCCAGCCGAATTGGGGGCGGAACCGGGGAGCTGTTTTTT.

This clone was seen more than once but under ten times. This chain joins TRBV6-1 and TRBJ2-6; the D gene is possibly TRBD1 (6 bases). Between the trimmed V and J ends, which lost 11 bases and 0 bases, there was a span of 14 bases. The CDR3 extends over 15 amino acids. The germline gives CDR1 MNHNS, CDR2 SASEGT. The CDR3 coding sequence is TGTGCCCTTATAGGGGGTTACTCTGGGGCCAACGTCCTGACTTTC. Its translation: CALIGGYSGANVLTF.

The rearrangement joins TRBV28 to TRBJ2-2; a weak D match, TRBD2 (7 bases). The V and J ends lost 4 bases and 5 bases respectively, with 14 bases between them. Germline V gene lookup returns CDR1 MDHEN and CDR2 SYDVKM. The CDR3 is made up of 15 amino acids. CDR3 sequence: CASSSPGGFTGELFF. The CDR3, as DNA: TGTGCCAGCAGTTCCCCGGGGGGCTTTACCGGGGAGCTGTTTTTT.

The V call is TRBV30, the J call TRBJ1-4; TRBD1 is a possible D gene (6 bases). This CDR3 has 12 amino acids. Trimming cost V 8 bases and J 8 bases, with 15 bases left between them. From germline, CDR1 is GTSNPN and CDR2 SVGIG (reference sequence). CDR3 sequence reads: CANKGGGEKLFF. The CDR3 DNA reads TGTGCCAATAAAGGGGGAGGCGAAAAACTGTTTTTT.